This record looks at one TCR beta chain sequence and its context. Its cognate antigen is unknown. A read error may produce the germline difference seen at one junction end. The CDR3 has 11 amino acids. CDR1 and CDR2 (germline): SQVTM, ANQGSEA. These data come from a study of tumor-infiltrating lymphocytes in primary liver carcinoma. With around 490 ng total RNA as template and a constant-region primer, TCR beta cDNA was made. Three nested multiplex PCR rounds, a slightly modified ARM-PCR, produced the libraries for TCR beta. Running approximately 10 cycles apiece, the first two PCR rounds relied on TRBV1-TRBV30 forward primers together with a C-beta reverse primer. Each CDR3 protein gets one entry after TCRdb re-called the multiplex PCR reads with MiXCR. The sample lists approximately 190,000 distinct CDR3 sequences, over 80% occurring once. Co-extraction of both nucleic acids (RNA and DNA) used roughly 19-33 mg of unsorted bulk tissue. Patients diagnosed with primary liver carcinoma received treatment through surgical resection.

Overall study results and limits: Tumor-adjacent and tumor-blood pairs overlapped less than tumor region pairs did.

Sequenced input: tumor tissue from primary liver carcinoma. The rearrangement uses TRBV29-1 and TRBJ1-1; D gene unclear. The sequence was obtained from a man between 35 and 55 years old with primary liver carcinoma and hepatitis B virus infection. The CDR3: CSARDNTEAFF. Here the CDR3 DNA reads TGTAGCGCCCGCGATAACACTGAAGCTTTCTTT.